Listed below are T cell receptor beta chains from one sample, sequenced in a study of T cell changes during pregnancy in multiple sclerosis. Some clones are missing from TCRdb's copy, which holds only in-frame ones; the method was immunoSEQ multiplex PCR. The table has over 65,000 clones, about 90% seen once; the top ten hold 0.65% to 0.9%. The sample was peripheral blood, taken in the second trimester of pregnancy. These receptors came from a female donor with multiple sclerosis, enrolled in a pregnancy study. Both conserved end residues are part of each CDR3. The order of the fields is D gene, J gene, clone size, V gene, CDR3 protein, CDR3 DNA. D genes are given only for firm matches. Rows give clone size only sometimes, using once, few, many, or a class for an expanded clone.

NA TRBJ2-5 NA TRBV7-2 CASSSPLGRETQYF TGTGCCAGCAGTTCCCCCTTGGGGCGAGAGACCCAGTACTTC
TRBD2 TRBJ2-1 NA TRBV7-6 CASSPAGLAGGYNEQFF TGTGCCAGCAGCCCCGCGGGACTAGCGGGGGGATACAATGAGCAGTTCTTC
TRBD2 TRBJ2-1 NA TRBV11-3 CASKLAGDYNEQFF TGTGCCAGCAAACTAGCGGGGGACTACAATGAGCAGTTCTTC
NA TRBJ1-6 NA TRBV30 CAWSPTARGSPLHF TGTGCCTGGAGTCCGACAGCCAGGGGTTCACCCCTCCACTTT
TRBD2 TRBJ2-2 NA TRBV18 CASSPLLAGFDTGELFF TGTGCCAGCTCACCGCTACTAGCGGGCTTCGACACCGGGGAGCTGTTTTTT
TRBD1 TRBJ2-5 NA TRBV11-2 CASSLESGRGRQTQYF TGTGCCAGCAGCTTAGAAAGTGGCAGGGGGCGGCAGACCCAGTACTTC
TRBD2 TRBJ2-1 NA TRBV9 CASSASPFLAGGYNEQFF TGTGCCAGCAGCGCGAGCCCCTTTTTAGCGGGGGGTTACAATGAGCAGTTCTTC
NA TRBJ2-5 NA TRBV5-4 CASSLEGLWRRGAGVETQYF TGTGCCAGCAGCTTGGAGGGTCTCTGGCGCCGGGGGGCGGGGGTCGAGACCCAGTACTTC
NA TRBJ1-1 NA TRBV20-1 CSARRTAEAFF TGCAGTGCTAGGAGGACAGCCGAAGCTTTCTTT
TRBD1 TRBJ2-7 NA TRBV29-1 CSVGVSGTGTYEQYF TGCAGCGTTGGAGTTTCCGGGACAGGGACCTACGAGCAGTACTTC
TRBD2 TRBJ2-1 NA TRBV10-2 CASSRPSGVWNEQFF TGCGCCAGCAGTAGGCCTAGCGGGGTGTGGAATGAGCAGTTCTTC
NA TRBJ2-7 NA TRBV7-2 CASSQGVGGIYEQYF TGTGCCAGCAGCCAAGGGGTGGGGGGTATCTACGAGCAGTACTTC
NA TRBJ1-2 few TRBV6-4 CASSESGAGVEGYTF TGTGCCAGCAGTGAGTCGGGCGCGGGAGTCGAGGGCTACACCTTC
NA TRBJ1-2 once TRBV5-4 CASTALLGGYGYTF TGTGCCAGCACCGCCCTCCTGGGGGGATATGGCTACACCTTC
NA TRBJ2-3 NA TRBV6-4 CASSDSTTDTQYF TGTGCCAGCAGTGACTCGACTACAGATACGCAGTATTTT
NA TRBJ2-3 NA TRBV7-3 CASSETGGMRDTQYF TGTGCCAGCAGCGAGACAGGTGGTATGAGAGATACGCAGTATTTT
TRBD1 TRBJ2-1 NA TRBV18 CASSQGQGNEQFF TGTGCCAGCTCACAGGGACAGGGCAATGAGCAGTTCTTC
TRBD1 TRBJ2-7 NA TRBV29-1 CSAAIGTGGYEQYF TGCAGCGCCGCAATTGGGACAGGGGGTTACGAGCAGTACTTC
TRBD1 TRBJ1-2 NA TRBV19 CASSTDRGLDGYTF TGTGCCAGTAGTACGGACAGGGGGCTGGATGGCTACACCTTC
NA TRBJ2-7 NA TRBV7-6 CASSLGAGNYEQYF TGTGCCAGCAGCTTAGGGGCAGGGAACTACGAGCAGTACTTC
NA TRBJ1-2 NA TRBV7-2 CASSPSGGYGYTF TGTGCCAGCAGCCCATCGGGGGGCTATGGCTACACCTTC
NA TRBJ2-1 NA TRBV7-2 CASSFLAQGGLNEQFF NA